A single sample is the source of the 9 T cell receptor beta chains below, sequenced in a study of cytomegalovirus exposure and HLA in healthy donors. Here immunoSEQ multiplex PCR was the method, and the copy in TCRdb shows in-frame clones only, minus some. Among tens of thousands of clones listed, approximately 96% were seen once. Sequencing used PBMCs. These receptors originate from a woman aged 18 to 35 in good health and CMV-seropositive.

The chain links TRBV5-1 to TRBJ2-7; 8 bases align to TRBD1. The CDR3 runs to 14 residues. Germline lookup yields CDR1 SGHRS and CDR2 YFSETQ. J gave up 6 bases and V 3 bases, and 8 bases lay outside the gene matches. The CDR3 is CASSWIGQGGEQYF. The DNA for the CDR3 is TGCGCCAGCAGCTGGATAGGACAGGGAGGCGAGCAGTACTTC.

J is TRBJ2-7 and V is TRBV21-1; TRBD1 is the table's D call and was not checked against the DNA. TRBV21-1 is described as a pseudogene. This CDR3 has 21 residues. The CDR3 bases are TGTGCCAGCAGCAAAGTGCTTAAGTTAGGACAGGGGGCCCCAATTGCCTACGAGCAGTACTTC. This sequence encodes CASSKVLKLGQGAPIAYEQYF.

The chain couples TRBV11-2 to TRBJ2-1, with D perhaps matching TRBD2 (6 bases). V lost 5 bases and J 0 bases, leaving 17 bases between the germline ends. The CDR3 is made up of 17 amino acids. Germline CDR1 reads SGHAT; CDR2 reads FQNNGV. The CDR3 here is CASSQTSWGSSYNEQFF. The CDR3 DNA reads TGTGCCAGCAGCCAGACTAGTTGGGGGAGCTCCTACAATGAGCAGTTCTTC. Filled out from reference TRBV11-2 and TRBJ2-1, the complete variable domain reads EAGVAQSPRYKIIEKRQSVAFWCNPISGHATLYWYQQILGQGPKLLIQFQNNGVVDDSQLPKDRFSAERLKGVDSTLKIQPAKLEDSAVYLCASSQTSWGSSYNEQFFGPGTRLTVL.

This chain uses TRBV9 with TRBJ2-7; 7 nucleotides align to TRBD2. Looked up from germline, CDR1 is SGDLS and CDR2 is YYNGEE. This CDR3 comprises 15 residues. The J segment lost 2 bases and the V segment lost 0 bases, leaving 5 bases of the junction unmatched. The CDR3 DNA reads as TGTGCCAGCAGCGTAGGGGGGGGACCAACCTACGAGCAGTACTTC. It translates to CASSVGGGPTYEQYF.

J is TRBJ2-7 and V is TRBV7-9; no reliable D call. The V end was cut by 5 bases, the J end by 0 bases, with 14 bases between. The CDR3 runs 15 residues. Looked up from germline, CDR1 is SEHNR and CDR2 is FQNEAQ (reference sequence). The CDR3 bases are TGTGCCAGCAGCCTGGAACCGACTCGCTCCTACGAGCAGTACTTC. Its translation: CASSLEPTRSYEQYF.

The J gene is TRBJ2-2, the V gene TRBV27, with 10 bases identical to TRBD1. The CDR3 is made up of 16 amino acids. V shed 4 bases, J shed 3 bases, and the junction held 5 bases outside the gene matches. CDR1 is MNHEY and CDR2 is SMNVEV in the germline V gene (reference sequence). DNA of the CDR3: TGTGCCAGCAGTTCATCGGGGACAGGGGACACCGGGGAGCTGTTTTTT. Translation: CASSSSGTGDTGELFF.

The chain couples TRBV2 to TRBJ2-7; D is possibly TRBD1 (5 bases). CDR3 size: 13 residues. Per the germline V gene, CDR1 is SNHLY and CDR2 is FYNNEI. V was pared by 7 bases and J by 2 bases, with 12 bases between. The CDR3 DNA follows: TGTGCCAGCAAACAGGCCGTCCCCTACGAGCAGTACTTC. Translating it yields CASKQAVPYEQYF.

The CDR3 DNA reads TGTGCCAGCTCACCGGCAGTCCAAGAGACCCAGTACTTC. It codes for CASSPAVQETQYF. The chain uses TRBV18 and TRBJ2-5; D remains unclear. The V end was cut by 3 bases, the J end by 1 base, with 6 bases between. The CDR3 loop spans 13 amino acids. Germline-derived CDR1 and CDR2 are KGHSH and LQKENI.

This sequence joins TRBV7-9 and TRBJ2-1, with TRBD1 matching over 12 bases. The CDR3 extends over 15 amino acids. Germline CDR1 and CDR2: SEHNR and FQNEAQ (reference sequence). After removal of 5 bases from V and 10 bases from J, the junction contained 9 bases not matched to a gene. The CDR3 DNA reads TGTGCCAGCAGCCCCGAAGGGACAGGGGGCAACGAGCAGTTCTTC. Its translation: CASSPEGTGGNEQFF.